This T cell receptor beta chain was captured in a study of identical twins. This clonotype came up many times. No antigen is known for it. Donors uniformly comprised healthy Caucasians. A universal primer site was created by template switching, with the cDNA bearing unique molecular identifiers. From the 5' RACE reads, TCRdb called clonotypes with MiXCR, one entry per CDR3 protein. The repertoire consists of 400,000 or so distinct CDR3 sequences, with 9% to 10% occurring once and the leading ten covering more than 8%. V lost 3 bases, J lost 7 bases, and 12 bases lay in between. The CDR3 has 13 amino acids. CDR1 is KGHSH, CDR2 LQKENI, per germline. Notes on the study in general: For out-of-frame alpha sequences shared by twins, low generation probability was in excess. The analysis was cross-sectional rather than longitudinal within donors.

The TCR comes from a woman aged 50 to 60 in good health. This chain connects TRBV18 to TRBJ2-5; D unresolved. The source material was naive T cells sorted from blood. Here the CDR3 reads CASSPIEVGTQYF. CDR3 DNA sequence: TGTGCCAGCTCACCGATCGAGGTCGGGACCCAGTACTTC.